These 9 T cell receptor beta chains share one sample of origin, sequenced in a study of blood T cells in healthy people across ages. The second PCR ran roughly 7 to 12 cycles with a sample-barcoded 5' primer and J-beta primers. TCRdb independently ran MiXCR on the 5' RACE reads; one entry per CDR3 protein. The repertoire holds more than 800,000 distinct CDR3 sequences, with 29% as singletons. Sequenced input: blood. The receptors derive from a woman aged 80 or over in good health.

The chain links TRBV20-1 to TRBJ2-7, with D possibly matching TRBD2 (6 bases). Trimming took 6 bases from V and 2 from J, leaving 14 bases between them. The CDR3 length is 13 residues. Per germline, CDR1 DFQATT and CDR2 SNEGSKA (reference sequence). The CDR3 reads CSAPGRGPYEQYF. The CDR3 DNA sequence: TGCAGTGCCCCAGGGCGGGGACCCTACGAGCAGTACTTC.

This clonotype was detected ten times or more. The chain is built from TRBV12-3 or TRBV12-4 and TRBJ1-2; a weak D match, TRBD1 (6 bases). The V end lost 6 bases, the J end lost 7 bases, and 12 bases lay between the germline ends. The CDR3 runs to 12 residues. The CDR3 spells CASSRSGAGYTF. The DNA of the CDR3 is TGTGCCAGCAGCCGGTCAGGGGCTGGCTACACCTTC.

This clonotype has at least ten counts. The V and J genes are TRBV5-1 and TRBJ2-2; TRBD1 or TRBD2 may be the D gene (5 bases each). Germline CDR1 SGHRS, CDR2 YFSETQ. The CDR3 runs 15 residues. Trimming shortened V by 5 bases and J by 3 bases, and 14 bases separated the two germline ends. For the CDR3, the DNA is TGCGCCAGCAGACAATCAGAGGGGTACACCGGGGAGCTGTTTTTT. Amino acids: CASRQSEGYTGELFF.

In regard to this clonotype: Just one base apart from a much larger clone, this may be a read error. The chain employs TRBV15 and TRBJ2-5; 9 nucleotides align to TRBD1. The germline gives CDR1 LNHNV, CDR2 YYDKDF (reference sequence). The CDR3 runs 17 residues. The ends lost 1 base at V and 11 bases at J; junction bases unmatched: 17. The CDR3 sequence: CATSRAPAQGALDEQYF. Written as DNA, the CDR3 is TGTGCCACCAGCAGAGCCCCTGCACAGGGGGCTTTGGATGAGCAGTACTTC.

Ten or more counts support this clonotype. This sequence joins TRBV7-2 and TRBJ2-7, with unresolved D. V was cut by 1 base and J by 5 bases, with 6 bases left in between. Per the germline V gene, CDR1 is SGHTA and CDR2 is FQGNSA. This CDR3 has 12 residues. The CDR3: CASSLGRNEQYF. The DNA of the CDR3 is TGTGCCAGCAGCTTAGGCCGAAACGAGCAGTACTTC.

This clonotype was seen ten or more times. The rearrangement uses TRBV11-2 and TRBJ2-1; TRBD1 might be the D (6 bases). The CDR3 is 15 amino acids. V was trimmed by 4 bases and J by 7 bases, leaving 17 bases between them. Germline loops: CDR1 SGHAT, CDR2 FQNNGV. This CDR3 is CASSSTRTERNEQFF. CDR3 nucleotides: TGTGCCAGCAGCTCAACCAGGACAGAAAGGAATGAGCAGTTCTTC.

The genes are TRBV6-1 and TRBJ2-7; 7 positions agree with TRBD2. The CDR3 covers 16 residues. Germline loops: CDR1 MNHNS, CDR2 SASEGT. V was pared by 2 bases and J by 2 bases, with 9 bases of the junction left unmatched. The CDR3 reads CASSESPGGGAYEQYF. The CDR3 bases are TGTGCCAGCAGTGAATCTCCTGGGGGGGGTGCCTACGAGCAGTACTTC.

A note on this clonotype: Just one base apart from a much larger clone, this may be a read error. The rearrangement uses TRBV20-1 and TRBJ2-7; D not resolved. The V and J ends lost 5 bases and 0 bases respectively, with 11 bases between them. In germline, CDR1 is DFQATT, CDR2 SNEGSKA (reference sequence). The CDR3 extends over 13 amino acids. Written as DNA, the CDR3 is TGCAGTGCTGTAAAGTCGAGCTCCTACGAGCAGTACTTC. Translated, it gives CSAVKSSSYEQYF.

This clonotype was detected ten times or more. This chain uses TRBV4-2 with TRBJ2-5; D is perhaps TRBD1 or TRBD2 (5 bases each). The V end was cut by 6 bases, the J end by 11 bases, with 25 bases between. The length of the CDR3 is 15 residues. The germline V gene has CDR1 LGHNA and CDR2 YNFKEQ. CDR3: CASRVGEGPNNEQYF. The DNA of the CDR3 is TGTGCCAGCAGGGTAGGAGAGGGACCTAACAATGAGCAGTACTTC.